Below are 23 T cell receptor beta chains sequenced from a single sample in a study of blood T cell repertoires in COVID-19. Assay: immunoSEQ multiplex PCR; the TCRdb copy retains only in-frame clones and omits some. The sample records about 300,000 clones, 91% being singletons. Sequenced material: peripheral blood. Receptor source: a woman younger than 45 with COVID-19, enrolled during active disease.

V usage is TRBV19 and J usage is TRBJ2-2, with 7 bases matching TRBD2. The CDR3 has 16 amino acids. Trimming at V came to 5 bases and at J to 4 bases, leaving 10 bases not matched to a gene. Germline lookup yields CDR1 LNHDA and CDR2 SQIVND (reference sequence). CDR3 sequence reads: CASSLYSGSGTGELFF. CDR3 nucleotides: TGTGCCAGTAGTCTATATAGCGGGTCGGGCACCGGGGAGCTGTTTTTT.

This clone is a singleton in its sample. The chain combines TRBV9 with TRBJ2-2, with 13 bases lining up with TRBD2. The CDR3 covers 20 residues. After removal of 4 bases from V and 0 bases from J, the junction contained 12 bases not matched to a gene. Per the germline V gene, CDR1 is SGDLS and CDR2 is YYNGEE. CDR3 in DNA: TGTGCCAGCAGCCCCCGATCGGGACTAGCGGGATACGCGAACACCGGGGAGCTGTTTTTT. Amino acid sequence: CASSPRSGLAGYANTGELFF.

The chain has TRBV19 and TRBJ1-1; TRBD1 is a possible D gene (6 bases). Trimming left V 3 bases short and J 1 base short, with 9 bases between. The CDR3 runs to 14 residues. CDR1 LNHDA and CDR2 SQIVND come from the germline V gene (reference sequence). CDR3 nucleotides: TGTGCCAGTAGTATGGACAGAACGAACACTGAAGCTTTCTTT. Translated, it gives CASSMDRTNTEAFF.

The chain recombines TRBV10-3 with TRBJ2-1; weak D call: TRBD1 (6 bases). CDR1 is ENHRY and CDR2 is SYGVKD in the germline V gene. The germline V and J ends were trimmed by 2 bases and 9 bases, with 17 bases remaining between them. CDR3 length: 15 amino acids. For the CDR3, the DNA is TGTGCCATCAGTGAGCTTGGGGCTACAGGGAGTGAGCAGTTCTTC. Its translation: CAISELGATGSEQFF.

V and J are TRBV6-1 and TRBJ2-2, with 8 bases aligning to TRBD2. This CDR3 is 17 amino acids long. CDR1 is MNHNS and CDR2 is SASEGT in the germline V gene. V shed 0 bases and J 5 bases; nucleotides not matched to a gene: 8. The chain's CDR3 is CASSEAWVSGKTGELFF. The CDR3 DNA reads as TGTGCCAGCAGTGAAGCTTGGGTTAGCGGGAAGACCGGGGAGCTGTTTTTT.

The chain recombines TRBV9 with TRBJ1-2, with a tentative D call TRBD1 (6 bases). CDR3 size: 14 residues. Trimming pared 2 bases from V and 5 bases from J, leaving 13 bases between. CDR1 SGDLS and CDR2 YYNGEE come from the germline V gene. CDR3 protein: CASSVSTDSYGYTF. The CDR3 nucleotides read TGTGCCAGCAGCGTCTCGACGGACAGTTATGGCTACACCTTC.

The chain uses TRBV27 and TRBJ2-3; TRBD2 matches 11 bases. The germline V gene has CDR1 MNHEY and CDR2 SMNVEV (reference sequence). CDR3 length: 16 residues. The V gene end was trimmed by 4 bases and the J gene end by 8 bases; junction bases not matched to a gene: 11. CDR3 DNA sequence: TGTGCCAGCAGTTCCGGACTAGCGGGTTCCTTTGGTACGCAGTATTTT. Residues: CASSSGLAGSFGTQYF.

The chain employs TRBV9 and TRBJ2-3, with 7 positions matching TRBD2. This CDR3 is 16 amino acids long. Germline trimming cut 3 bases from V and 0 bases from J; bases unmatched to any gene: 7. CDR1 and CDR2 (germline): SGDLS, YYNGEE. This CDR3 is CASSAFERGSTDTQYF. The CDR3 DNA reads TGTGCCAGCAGCGCTTTCGAGCGGGGTAGCACAGATACGCAGTATTTT. Supplemented by reference TRBV9 and TRBJ2-3, the full variable domain reads DSGVTQTPKHLITATGQRVTLRCSPRSGDLSVYWYQQSLDQGLQFLIQYYNGEERAKGNILERFSAQQFPDLHSELNLSSLELGDSALYFCASSAFERGSTDTQYFGPGTRLTVL.

The chain combines TRBV28 with TRBJ2-7, with 9 bases that match TRBD2. The CDR3 is made up of 13 amino acids. The V segment lost 6 bases and the J segment 3 bases; nucleotides outside the gene matches: 3. CDR1 and CDR2 from the germline V gene are MDHEN and SYDVKM. The DNA of the CDR3 is TGTGCCAGCAGAAGCGGGGGGTTCTACGAGCAGTACTTC. Protein sequence: CASRSGGFYEQYF.

This clone was detected a few times. The rearrangement links TRBV7-9 to TRBJ1-1; TRBD1 matches at 8 bases. This CDR3 contains 14 residues. Germline CDR1 SEHNR, CDR2 FQNEAQ (reference sequence). J was trimmed by 8 bases and V by 5 bases; bases with no gene match: 10. In DNA form, the CDR3 reads TGTGCCAGCAGCCCCCGGGACAGGTTCGGCGAAGCTTTCTTT. Protein product: CASSPRDRFGEAFF.

This clone was observed a single time. The CDR3: CASTRLGGSNYGYTF. In DNA, the CDR3 is TGTGCCAGCACACGCTTGGGGGGGTCTAACTATGGCTACACCTTC. This chain connects TRBV28 to TRBJ1-2, with D possibly being TRBD1 (5 bases). CDR1 is MDHEN, CDR2 SYDVKM, per germline. The CDR3 is made up of 15 amino acids. Trimming left V 7 bases short and J 0 bases short, with 15 bases between.

The chain uses TRBV19 and TRBJ2-1, with 9 bases fitting TRBD2. The CDR3 is 15 amino acids. Germline values: CDR1 LNHDA, CDR2 SQIVND (reference sequence). V trimming: 3 bases; J trimming: 8 bases; junction bases outside the gene matches: 8. The CDR3 region has the DNA TGTGCCAGTAGTATTAGCGGGAGTTTTTCCGATGAGCAGTTCTTC. Encoded protein: CASSISGSFSDEQFF.

This rearrangement joins TRBV9 to TRBJ2-5; 7 nucleotides agree with TRBD2. This CDR3 comprises 17 residues. With 1 base clipped from V and 5 bases from J, the junction kept 14 bases outside the gene matches. Germline V gives CDR1 SGDLS, CDR2 YYNGEE. The CDR3 is CASSVLGRREPPETQYF. The CDR3 DNA reads as TGTGCCAGCAGCGTACTGGGACGGCGGGAGCCCCCGGAGACCCAGTACTTC. Drawing the rest from reference TRBV9 and TRBJ2-5, the complete variable domain is DSGVTQTPKHLITATGQRVTLRCSPRSGDLSVYWYQQSLDQGLQFLIQYYNGEERAKGNILERFSAQQFPDLHSELNLSSLELGDSALYFCASSVLGRREPPETQYFGPGTRLLVL.

On this clone: Additional DNA sequences in this sample encode the identical CDR3. V gene TRBV27 combines with J gene TRBJ1-5, with 8 positions matching TRBD1. The J segment lost 1 base and the V segment lost 2 bases, leaving 1 base of the junction unmatched. The CDR3 sequence is 15 residues long. Per the germline V gene, CDR1 is MNHEY and CDR2 is SMNVEV (reference sequence). CDR3: CASSLQGASNQPQHF. The CDR3, as DNA: TGTGCCAGCAGTTTACAGGGGGCGAGCAATCAGCCCCAGCATTTT.

The chain joins TRBV19 to TRBJ1-1; D ambiguous. The CDR3 sequence is 17 residues long. The germline CDR1 and CDR2 sequences are LNHDA and SQIVND (reference sequence). V dropped 6 bases and J dropped 1 base, with 21 bases sitting between them. The DNA for the CDR3 is TGTGCCAGTAGCGCCGGCGGGGTAGGGTTCCCGAACACTGAAGCTTTCTTT. The encoded protein is CASSAGGVGFPNTEAFF. Variable domain in full (rest from reference TRBV19 and TRBJ1-1): DGGITQSPKYLFRKEGQNVTLSCEQNLNHDAMYWYRQDPGQGLRLIYYSQIVNDFQKGDIAEGYSVSREKKESFPLTVTSAQKNPTAFYLCASSAGGVGFPNTEAFFGQGTRLTVV.

V is TRBV5-1 and J is TRBJ2-7; 7 nucleotides align to TRBD1. The CDR3 has 16 residues. The trim removed 4 bases at V and 1 base at J, leaving 11 bases unmatched. Germline loops: CDR1 SGHRS, CDR2 YFSETQ. Here the CDR3 reads CASSAFTGAASYEQYF. CDR3 nucleotides: TGCGCCAGCAGCGCGTTCACAGGGGCCGCTTCCTACGAGCAGTACTTC.

The gene calls are TRBV27 and TRBJ1-1, with TRBD1 matching over 7 bases. The length of the CDR3 is 16 residues. Germline CDR1 reads MNHEY; CDR2 reads SMNVEV (reference sequence). J was trimmed by 1 base and V by 5 bases; bases with no gene match: 10. This CDR3 reads CASSQWQGGANTEAFF. In DNA, the CDR3 is TGTGCCAGCAGTCAATGGCAGGGGGGTGCGAACACTGAAGCTTTCTTT.

This clone was counted ten times or more. The rearrangement uses TRBV30 and TRBJ1-3; weak D call: TRBD1 (6 bases). The CDR3 length is 15 residues. Deletions cut 2 bases from V and 4 bases from J, with 15 bases between. Looked up from germline, CDR1 is GTSNPN and CDR2 is SVGIG (reference sequence). The CDR3 sequence is CAWSRLGASGNTIYF. CDR3 sequence (DNA): TGTGCCTGGAGTAGGTTGGGGGCTTCAGGAAACACCATATATTTT.

This chain joins TRBV19 and TRBJ2-5; TRBD2 might be the D (5 bases). The CDR3 consists of 14 residues. Trimming left V 3 bases short and J 4 bases short, with 12 bases between. Germline V gene data show CDR1 as LNHDA and CDR2 as SQIVND (reference sequence). CDR3 in amino acids: CASSMRGSGETQYF. CDR3 in DNA: TGTGCCAGTAGTATGCGAGGGAGTGGAGAGACCCAGTACTTC. Using reference TRBV19 and TRBJ2-5 for the parts outside the CDR3, the full variable domain is DGGITQSPKYLFRKEGQNVTLSCEQNLNHDAMYWYRQDPGQGLRLIYYSQIVNDFQKGDIAEGYSVSREKKESFPLTVTSAQKNPTAFYLCASSMRGSGETQYFGPGTRLLVL.

CDR3 nucleotide sequence: TGTGCCAGCAGCTTGGGCGGCCTTCGGGGCAATCAGCCCCAGCATTTT. As protein: CASSLGGLRGNQPQHF. This chain uses TRBV5-6 with TRBJ1-5; D not certain. Germline V gives CDR1 SGHDT, CDR2 YYEEEE. Trimming shortened V by 0 bases and J by 2 bases, and 12 bases separated the two germline ends. There are 16 residues in the CDR3. The whole variable domain, filled in from reference TRBV5-6 and TRBJ1-5, reads DAGVTQSPTHLIKTRGQQVTLRCSPKSGHDTVSWYQQALGQGPQFIFQYYEEEERQRGNFPDRFSGHQFPNYSSELNVNALLLGDSALYLCASSLGGLRGNQPQHFGDGTRLSIL.

This clone occurred once. The chain carries TRBV15 and TRBJ2-1; TRBD2 agrees at 8 bases. After removal of 2 bases from V and 6 bases from J, the junction contained 12 bases not matched to a gene. The CDR3 is made up of 17 amino acids. Per germline, CDR1 LNHNV and CDR2 YYDKDF (reference sequence). The DNA of the CDR3 is TGTGCCACCAGCAGATACCAAACCGGGACTAGGGGCAATGAGCAGTTCTTC. This gives the protein CATSRYQTGTRGNEQFF. Looking up the rest from reference TRBV15 and TRBJ2-1 gives the full variable domain: DAMVIQNPRYQVTQFGKPVTLSCSQTLNHNVMYWYQQKSSQAPKLLFHYYDKDFNNEADTPDNFQSRRPNTSFCFLDIRSPGLGDTAMYLCATSRYQTGTRGNEQFFGPGTRLTVL.

The CDR3 region has the DNA TGCGCCAGCAGTCATACAGGACACCCTATTAGCGAGCAGTACTTC. Its protein product is CASSHTGHPISEQYF. The chain uses TRBV23-1 and TRBJ2-7; D may be TRBD1 (5 bases). TRBV23-1 is recorded as an ORF, its role being uncertain. V lost 3 bases and J 6 bases, leaving 18 bases between the germline ends. The CDR3 runs to 15 residues.

The rearrangement joins TRBV13 to TRBJ2-5; 11 bases are a match to TRBD2. The CDR3 length is 14 residues. Germline V gene sequence: CDR1 PRHDT, CDR2 FYEKMQ (reference sequence). After removal of 3 bases from V and 5 bases from J, the junction contained 2 bases not matched to a gene. In nucleotides, the CDR3 is TGTGCCAGCAGCTTCGGGACTAGCGGTGAGACCCAGTACTTC. Amino acid sequence: CASSFGTSGETQYF.